This TCR beta chain is from a study of beta chain features in type 1 diabetes. The germline CDR1 and CDR2 sequences are SGHAT and FQNNGV. The CDR3 extends over 15 amino acids. The V and J ends lost 5 bases and 0 bases respectively, with 11 bases between them. Remarks on this clone: Its antigen remains unknown.

Findings and limits, study-wide: All four CD4+ subsets from Type 1 diabetes patients carried moderately but significantly shorter TCRB CDR3s.

Every bit of the isolated RNA underwent reverse transcription, so sequencing read expressed TCRB transcripts. Here immunoSEQ multiplex PCR was the method, and the copy in TCRdb shows in-frame clones only, minus some. The sample has 150,000 to 200,000 clones, 8% to 9.5% seen once. The gene calls are TRBV11-2 and TRBJ2-1, with a tentative D call TRBD2 (6 bases). The TCR was taken from a young woman with type 1 diabetes. Sequencing was carried out using central memory CD4+ T cells from blood. The CDR3: CASSPLASSYNEQFF. As DNA, the CDR3 is TGTGCCAGCAGCCCCCTAGCGAGCTCCTACAATGAGCAGTTCTTC.